The sequence of this T cell receptor beta chain was determined in a study of T cells in Graves' hyperthyroidism and ophthalmopathy. V was pared by 0 bases and J by 2 bases, with 11 bases between. The CDR3 extends over 15 amino acids. From germline, CDR1 is SGHRS and CDR2 YFSETQ. PBMCs came from 9 to 10 ml fresh peripheral blood. Amplified regions were TCR beta CDR3 sequences from RNA transcripts. HTBI primers were employed in a first-round RT-PCR of the TCR CDR3. TCRdb reprocessed the multiplex PCR reads with MiXCR, giving one entry per CDR3 protein. Among some 350,000 distinct CDR3 sequences, roughly an eighth were seen once, and the ten largest hold 34%.

This chain uses TRBV5-1 with TRBJ1-1; D possibly corresponds to TRBD1 (5 bases). The sequencing input was blood. This clonotype originated in a woman aged 40 to 50 with Graves' ophthalmopathy. The CDR3: CASSLGSGGNTEAFF. CDR3 DNA: TGCGCCAGCAGCTTGGGGTCCGGGGGTAACACTGAAGCTTTCTTT.